These 19 T cell receptor beta chains were all obtained from the same sample, sequenced in a study of early T cells in non-severe SARS-CoV-2 infection (dated by TCRdb to 2020 to 2022). Library preparation was by 5' RACE. The data were produced on a NextSeq 500. TCRdb trimmed the raw reads at Q25, called clones with MiXCR and kept productive beta chains. Records with the same CDR3 protein are collapsed into one entry carrying the most frequent genes and DNA. The sample table holds around 77,000 distinct CDR3 sequences, of which 5% were seen once. Jointly, the top ten make up under 8% of the sample. The source was whole blood, collected at baseline. Source of these receptors: an adult who was a healthcare worker with PCR-confirmed SARS-CoV-2 infection or an uninfected control (not recorded which).

Only a few counts were recorded for this clonotype. The V call is TRBV5-1, the J call TRBJ1-2; D is unresolved. This CDR3 comprises 14 residues. Germline-derived CDR1 and CDR2 are SGHRS and YFSETQ. V shed 0 bases and J shed 6 bases, with 12 bases lying between them. CDR3 in DNA: TGCGCCAGCAGCTTGGAATCCGGGATGGATGGCTACACCTTC. Translated, it gives CASSLESGMDGYTF.

This clonotype was detected ten times or more. The chain couples TRBV7-9 to TRBJ2-1; no firm D call. This CDR3 is 13 amino acids long. CDR1 is SEHNR and CDR2 is FQNEAQ in the germline V gene (reference sequence). V gave up 4 bases and J gave up 5 bases, with 9 bases separating them. This CDR3 is CASSSSWDNEQFF. The CDR3 DNA is TGTGCCAGCAGCTCATCCTGGGACAATGAGCAGTTCTTC.

V and J are TRBV6-1 and TRBJ1-2, with D unresolved. The CDR3 covers 12 residues. Deletions cut 2 bases from V and 5 bases from J, with 6 bases between. The germline CDR1 and CDR2 sequences are MNHNS and SASEGT. The CDR3 protein is CASSEQGYGYTF. The CDR3 DNA reads as TGTGCCAGCAGTGAACAAGGGTATGGCTACACCTTC.

The gene calls are TRBV2 and TRBJ2-2, with 9 bases aligning to TRBD2. CDR1 and CDR2 (germline): SNHLY, FYNNEI. There are 13 residues in the CDR3. Trimming at V came to 7 bases and at J to 6 bases, leaving 3 bases not matched to a gene. The CDR3 DNA reads TGTGCCAGCAAGGGGACTAGCCCCGGGGAGCTGTTTTTT. Translated, it gives CASKGTSPGELFF.

This clonotype was observed many times. The chain uses TRBV20-1 and TRBJ1-5; D gene uncertain. The CDR3 totals 17 residues. Germline CDR1 DFQATT, CDR2 SNEGSKA (reference sequence). V was pared by 0 bases and J by 0 bases, with 15 bases between. This chain's CDR3 is CSARDWAGSNSNQPQHF. CDR3 DNA sequence: TGCAGTGCTAGAGATTGGGCCGGTTCTAATAGCAATCAGCCCCAGCATTTT.

This clonotype occurred a few times. V and J are TRBV20-1 and TRBJ2-5; 7 positions agree with TRBD1. V dropped 0 bases and J dropped 4; count of bases not matched to a gene: 2. The CDR3 runs to 13 residues. The germline CDR1 and CDR2 sequences are DFQATT and SNEGSKA (reference sequence). The CDR3 is CSARERQGETQYF. The CDR3 DNA reads TGCAGTGCTAGAGAAAGACAGGGAGAGACCCAGTACTTC.

The V and J genes are TRBV6-2 or TRBV6-3 and TRBJ2-1; 12 bases align to TRBD2. This CDR3 is built from 19 residues. The germline CDR1 and CDR2 sequences are MNHEY and SVGEGT. V was clipped by 1 base and J by 6 bases; unmatched bases: 13. CDR3 sequence reads: CASSYLYLPGLAGPNEQFF. Here the CDR3 DNA reads TGTGCCAGCAGTTACTTATACCTCCCGGGACTAGCGGGCCCCAATGAGCAGTTCTTC.

This clonotype was found many times. V usage is TRBV29-1 and J usage is TRBJ1-5; D is ambiguous. Trimming pared 5 bases from V and 0 bases from J, leaving 11 bases between. The CDR3 has 14 amino acids. Germline V gene lookup returns CDR1 SQVTM and CDR2 ANQGSEA. This CDR3 is CSVLTGNSNQPQHF. The CDR3 DNA sequence: TGCAGCGTTTTGACCGGTAATAGCAATCAGCCCCAGCATTTT.

The chain links TRBV7-2 to TRBJ1-5; D remains unclear. CDR3 length: 13 residues. CDR1 and CDR2 (germline): SGHTA, FQGNSA. The ends were cut back, 7 bases at V and 7 bases at J, with 14 bases in the middle. The DNA of the CDR3 is TGTGCCAGCACCAACCCTCCCAGGCAGCCCCAGCATTTT. This gives the protein CASTNPPRQPQHF. Full variable domain (remainder filled in from reference TRBV7-2 and TRBJ1-5): GAGVSQSPSNKVTEKGKDVELRCDPISGHTALYWYRQSLGQGLEFLIYFQGNSAPDKSGLPSDRFSAERTGGSVSTLTIQRTQQEDSAVYLCASTNPPRQPQHFGDGTRLSIL.

Here the CDR3 reads CASTPFGPDTQYF. CDR3 DNA: TGTGCCAGCACCCCGTTTGGTCCAGATACGCAGTATTTT. This sequence joins TRBV12-3 or TRBV12-4 and TRBJ2-3; D is unresolved. This CDR3 region has 13 residues. Trimming removed 7 bases at V and 4 bases at J, with 12 bases between.

The gene calls are TRBV3-1 and TRBJ2-1; 9 positions agree with TRBD1. J lost 0 bases, V lost 4 bases, and 16 bases had no gene match. Germline V gene lookup returns CDR1 LGHDT and CDR2 YNNKEL (reference sequence). The CDR3 is made up of 20 amino acids. DNA for the CDR3: TGTGCCAGCAGCCCAGGTCCCGGACAGGGGACGGGCAGCTCCTACAATGAGCAGTTCTTC. It specifies CASSPGPGQGTGSSYNEQFF.

The V and J genes are TRBV19 and TRBJ1-1, with 8 bases lining up with TRBD1. V shed 5 bases, J shed 4 bases, and the junction held 9 bases outside the gene matches. Germline lookup yields CDR1 LNHDA and CDR2 SQIVND (reference sequence). This CDR3 has 15 residues. CDR3 amino acids: CASSASSTGGTEAFF. For the CDR3, the DNA is TGTGCCAGTAGTGCATCGTCTACAGGGGGCACTGAAGCTTTCTTT.

The sample holds many counts of this clonotype. The chain has TRBV27 and TRBJ2-3; D unresolved. Germline V gives CDR1 MNHEY, CDR2 SMNVEV (reference sequence). The CDR3 has 15 residues. Trimming took off 5 bases at V and 0 bases at J, with 12 bases between the two ends. CDR3 residues: CASSLRVRSTDTQYF. In DNA form, the CDR3 reads TGTGCCAGCAGTCTTCGGGTTAGGAGCACAGATACGCAGTATTTT.

This clonotype was seen ten or more times. J is TRBJ1-1 and V is TRBV7-3; TRBD1 aligns across 7 bases. This CDR3 is built from 13 residues. The V and J ends lost 5 bases and 7 bases, in that order; junction bases with no gene match: 7. The germline V gene encodes CDR1 SGHTA and CDR2 FQGTGA. The DNA for the CDR3 is TGTGCCAGCAGCCAAACAGGGGTCGGTGAAGCTTTCTTT. This sequence encodes CASSQTGVGEAFF.

This chain links TRBV4-1 with TRBJ2-7; no definite D call. CDR3 length: 12 amino acids. The V end lost 0 bases, the J end lost 4 bases, and 4 bases lay between the germline ends. Germline V lookup: CDR1 MGHRA, CDR2 YSYEKL. CDR3 loop: CASSQDRYEQYF. CDR3 DNA sequence: TGCGCCAGCAGCCAAGATAGGTACGAGCAGTACTTC.

In this sample, this clonotype turned up many times. The rearrangement uses TRBV19 and TRBJ2-2; maybe TRBD1 (6 bases). The V end was cut by 3 bases, the J end by 0 bases, with 8 bases between. Germline V gene lookup returns CDR1 LNHDA and CDR2 SQIVND (reference sequence). The CDR3 has 15 amino acids. The CDR3 sequence is CASSIQGSNTGELFF. The CDR3 bases are TGTGCCAGTAGTATCCAGGGGTCGAACACCGGGGAGCTGTTTTTT.

This clonotype has ten or more counts. V is TRBV29-1 and J is TRBJ1-5; 7 bases line up with TRBD1. The germline V gene encodes CDR1 SQVTM and CDR2 ANQGSEA. This CDR3 is 14 amino acids long. Trimming cost V 4 bases and J 5 bases; bases outside gene matches: 8. The CDR3 spells CSVAPTGKDQPQHF. Written as DNA, the CDR3 is TGCAGCGTTGCACCGACAGGGAAGGATCAGCCCCAGCATTTT. Using reference TRBV29-1 and TRBJ1-5 for the parts outside the CDR3, the full variable domain is SAVISQKPSRDICQRGTSLTIQCQVDSQVTMMFWYRQQPGQSLTLIATANQGSEATYESGFVIDKFPISRPNLTFSTLTVSNMSPEDSSIYLCSVAPTGKDQPQHFGDGTRLSIL.

This clonotype appeared a few times. The chain employs TRBV5-1 and TRBJ2-1; possibly TRBD2 for D (6 bases). CDR1 is SGHRS, CDR2 YFSETQ, per germline. This CDR3 comprises 14 residues. V lost 0 bases and J lost 8, with 12 bases in between. The CDR3 region has the DNA TGCGCCAGCAGCTTGGCCACTAGCACCCATGAGCAGTTCTTC. It translates to CASSLATSTHEQFF.

There are a few counts of this clonotype. This chain joins TRBV20-1 and TRBJ2-5, with 12 bases identical to TRBD2. CDR1 is DFQATT, CDR2 SNEGSKA, per germline (reference sequence). This CDR3 region has 15 residues. The chain's CDR3 is CSVVGLAGLQETQYF. The DNA for the CDR3 is TGCAGCGTTGTGGGACTAGCGGGTCTTCAAGAGACCCAGTACTTC.